This entry is about one T cell receptor (beta chain). The data derive from a study of blood T cell repertoires in COVID-19. Study-level information: T cells, B-cell-depleted T cells, or PBMCs provided the cDNA or gDNA that served as material.

In the study's own analysis: Amplified reference gene primers provided the basis for estimating nucleated cell counts. The data were produced by immunoSEQ multiplex PCR, yet TCRdb's version contains in-frame clones alone and is incomplete. The V and J calls and clone size were taken over from that table, and D and trimming were inferred from the DNA. The top ten hold approximately 1.5% of the sample, which has about 93,000 clones, 75% to 90% seen once. V lost 3 bases and J lost 5, with 17 bases in between. This CDR3 is 15 amino acids long. Per the germline V gene, CDR1 is LNHDA and CDR2 is SQIVND (reference sequence).

Material: peripheral blood. The genes are TRBV19 and TRBJ2-7; no reliable D call. This sequence was found in a human donor with active COVID-19. The donor label of this sample is uncertain. The CDR3, as DNA: TGTGCCAGTAGTATGGGTCTGGGCTTTAGGCACGAGCAGTACTTC. Residues: CASSMGLGFRHEQYF.